Sequencing of this T cell receptor beta chain was carried out in a study of cytotoxic CD8 clonotypes in ibrutinib-treated CLL. Looking at the study overall: IGHV unmutated roughly 17; relapsed/refractory more than ten; treatment-naive over 14. Response samples came after a median around twelve months of treatment, range 6 to 36.

CDR1 is LNHNV and CDR2 is YYDKDF in the germline V gene (reference sequence). V dropped 0 bases and J dropped 6 bases, with 9 bases sitting between them. The CDR3 is 14 amino acids. TCRdb's table, derived via immunoSEQ multiplex PCR, lists solely in-frame clones and lacks some. The data show 150,000 to 250,000 clones, about 72% seen once. This receptor was obtained from a human donor with chronic lymphocytic leukemia. The input for sequencing was PBMCs, taken after 24 months of ibrutinib treatment. The chain combines TRBV15 with TRBJ2-1; a possible D gene is TRBD2 (5 bases). CDR3: CATSRDIRGNEQFF. The DNA of the CDR3 is TGTGCCACCAGCAGAGATATCCGGGGCAATGAGCAGTTCTTC. Full variable domain (missing parts from reference TRBV15 and TRBJ2-1): DAMVIQNPRYQVTQFGKPVTLSCSQTLNHNVMYWYQQKSSQAPKLLFHYYDKDFNNEADTPDNFQSRRPNTSFCFLDIRSPGLGDTAMYLCATSRDIRGNEQFFGPGTRLTVL.